The clone carrying this TCR beta chain was observed many times. V lost 3 bases, J lost 4 bases, and 10 bases lay in between. This CDR3 comprises 14 residues. CDR1 is PRHDT and CDR2 is FYEKMQ in the germline V gene (reference sequence). This record comes from a study of regulatory T cells in long-lasting Graves disease. Libraries of TCR beta came from iRepertoire HTBI primers plus Arm-PCR of CDR3 regions. Per the original data handling: In the combined samples, 62 TRBV and approximately 15 TRBJ segments were identified. TCRdb redid the calling of the multiplex PCR reads with MiXCR, one entry per CDR3 protein. For this entry, the V and J calls and clone size follow TCRdb and not the study's own pipeline. Found here are fewer than 350,000 distinct CDR3 sequences, 15% to 20% of them singletons; the top ten hold around 36%. Time point given: newly diagnosed GD, antithyroid drugs for less than 3 months. Following extraction of RNA from PBMCs, that RNA was used to make the TCR library. American Thyroid Association guidelines defined how Graves' disease was diagnosed.

The TCR originated in a female donor with Graves disease. Material: peripheral blood mononuclear cells (PBMCs), obtained at new diagnosis, from a patient treated with antithyroid drugs. The genes are TRBV13 and TRBJ2-1; perhaps D is TRBD1 or TRBD2 (6 bases each). CDR3 bases: TGTGCCAGCAGCTTTGGGGGGCAGTACAATGAGCAGTTCTTC. Its protein product is CASSFGGQYNEQFF.